This entry lists 17 T cell receptor beta chains sequenced from one sample in a study of cytomegalovirus exposure and HLA in healthy donors. Amplification used 60 Vbeta primers and 13 Jbeta primers. Clones were read by immunoSEQ multiplex PCR, and TCRdb kept only the in-frame ones, dropping some. Of tens of thousands of clones listed, around 81% are singletons. The specimen sequenced was PBMCs. These receptors originate from a male donor in good health and CMV-seronegative.

J is TRBJ2-1 and V is TRBV9, with 9 bases aligning to TRBD2. The CDR3 is 16 amino acids. V trimming: 3 bases; J trimming: 10 bases; junction bases outside the gene matches: 14. The V gene's germline CDR1 is SGDLS and CDR2 YYNGEE. CDR3 in amino acids: CASSASASGITGEQFF. CDR3 coding DNA: TGTGCCAGCAGCGCCTCCGCTAGCGGGATTACTGGGGAGCAGTTCTTC.

The chain recombines TRBV7-9 with TRBJ1-2; 9 nucleotides align to TRBD1. Per germline, CDR1 SEHNR and CDR2 FQNEAQ (reference sequence). There are 14 residues in the CDR3. The trim removed 4 bases at V and 3 bases at J, leaving 3 bases unmatched. CDR3 DNA: TGTGCCAGCAGCTGGGGACAGGGTGACTATGGCTACACCTTC. This gives the protein CASSWGQGDYGYTF.

Concerning this clone itself: Relative to the germline gene, one junction end is altered; a read error may explain this. This chain joins TRBV7-9 and TRBJ2-7, with D possibly being TRBD2 (5 bases). Germline V gene sequence: CDR1 SEHNR, CDR2 FQNEAQ (reference sequence). The CDR3 runs 12 residues. CDR3: CSSSGRVFEQYF. The CDR3 DNA is TGTTCCAGCAGCGGTCGAGTATTCGAGCAGTACTTC.

This clone has a single count. The chain has TRBV5-5 and TRBJ1-2; the D gene is possibly TRBD1 (6 bases). Deletions cut 4 bases from V and 1 base from J, with 11 bases between. CDR1 is SGHKS and CDR2 is YYEKEE in the germline V gene (reference sequence). The CDR3 totals 14 residues. The CDR3 sequence: CASSGGSFNYGYTF. In nucleotides, the CDR3 is TGTGCCAGCAGCGGGGGCAGCTTTAACTATGGCTACACCTTC.

V usage is TRBV7-3 and J usage is TRBJ2-1; 7 positions agree with TRBD2. CDR1 and CDR2 (germline): SGHTA, FQGTGA. The V gene end was trimmed by 1 base and the J gene end by 6 bases; junction bases not matched to a gene: 6. CDR3 length equals 15 residues. This CDR3 is CASSLMGGVSNEQFF. Written as DNA, the CDR3 is TGTGCCAGCAGCTTAATGGGGGGGGTTAGCAATGAGCAGTTCTTC.

This clone came up a few times. V and J are TRBV7-3 and TRBJ2-1; 11 bases fit TRBD2. The CDR3 extends over 18 amino acids. V dropped 2 bases and J dropped 5; count of bases not matched to a gene: 11. In germline, CDR1 is SGHTA, CDR2 FQGTGA. Written as DNA, the CDR3 is TGTGCCAGCAGCTTATACGGTAGCGGGGGGGCAGGGGACAATGAGCAGTTCTTC. Translation gives CASSLYGSGGAGDNEQFF.

The rearrangement links TRBV7-6 to TRBJ2-5; D perhaps matches TRBD2 (5 bases). CDR3 length equals 14 residues. Germline-derived CDR1 and CDR2 are SGHVS and FNYEAQ. Trimming took 6 bases from V and 5 from J, leaving 16 bases between them. DNA of the CDR3: TGTGCCAGCAGACGTCTCGCTCGAGGGGAGACCCAGTACTTC. As protein: CASRRLARGETQYF. Full variable domain (missing parts from reference TRBV7-6 and TRBJ2-5): GAGVSQSPRYKVTKRGQDVALRCDPISGHVSLYWYRQALGQGPEFLTYFNYEAQQDKSGLPNDRFSAERPEGSISTLTIQRTEQRDSAMYRCASRRLARGETQYFGPGTRLLVL.

Only a few counts were recorded for this clone. V and J are TRBV7-3 and TRBJ1-6, with D unresolved. Looked up from germline, CDR1 is SGHTA and CDR2 is FQGTGA. Trimming shortened V by 2 bases and J by 0 bases, and 5 bases separated the two germline ends. This CDR3 is built from 15 residues. The CDR3 is CASSLGSSYNSPLHF. DNA of the CDR3: TGTGCCAGCAGCTTAGGGAGCTCCTATAATTCACCCCTCCACTTT. The full variable domain, completed using reference TRBV7-3 and TRBJ1-6, is GAGVSQTPSNKVTEKGKYVELRCDPISGHTALYWYRQSLGQGPEFLIYFQGTGAADDSGLPNDRFFAVRPEGSVSTLKIQRTERGDSAVYLCASSLGSSYNSPLHFGNGTRLTVT.

This clone ranks as medium-sized. This chain links TRBV13 with TRBJ1-1, with D tentatively TRBD1 (5 bases). Per the germline V gene, CDR1 is PRHDT and CDR2 is FYEKMQ (reference sequence). V lost 6 bases and J lost 0, with 14 bases in between. This CDR3 spans 15 amino acids. CDR3 nucleotides: TGTGCCAGCAGGGTACGGGGGGGAATGAACACTGAAGCTTTCTTT. Protein sequence: CASRVRGGMNTEAFF.

CDR3 amino acids: CASSLHSTDTYGYTF. The CDR3 DNA reads TGCGCCAGCAGCCTTCACTCGACAGACACCTATGGCTACACCTTC. The V call is TRBV5-1, the J call TRBJ1-2; a possible D gene is TRBD1 (5 bases). CDR3 length equals 15 residues. V dropped 4 bases and J dropped 4 bases, with 17 bases sitting between them. CDR1 SGHRS and CDR2 YFSETQ come from the germline V gene.

V is TRBV11-2 and J is TRBJ2-5, with D unclear. The V end was cut by 1 base, the J end by 5 bases, with 11 bases between. The CDR3 length is 14 residues. Germline V gene sequence: CDR1 SGHAT, CDR2 FQNNGV. CDR3 nucleotide sequence: TGTGCCAGCAGCTTAGGAGCAGGCCCGGAGACCCAGTACTTC. It is translated as CASSLGAGPETQYF.

V usage is TRBV19 and J usage is TRBJ1-1, with TRBD1 as a possible D gene (5 bases). CDR3 length equals 14 residues. Germline CDR1 reads LNHDA; CDR2 reads SQIVND (reference sequence). The ends were cut back, 3 bases at V and 1 base at J, with 9 bases in the middle. CDR3 bases: TGTGCCAGTAGTATTGGGGCAGGGAACACTGAAGCTTTCTTT. This translates into CASSIGAGNTEAFF.

This clone appeared a single time. J is TRBJ1-6 and V is TRBV30; TRBD1 matches at 9 bases. This CDR3 contains 16 residues. Germline CDR1 is GTSNPN and CDR2 is SVGIG (reference sequence). With V trimmed by 1 base and J by 6 bases, 7 bases remained unmatched. The CDR3 DNA follows: TGTGCCTGGAGTGACCGGGACAGGGCCCCTAATTCACCCCTCCACTTT. Encoded protein: CAWSDRDRAPNSPLHF.

V usage is TRBV7-2 and J usage is TRBJ2-3; the match to TRBD2 covers 8 bases. Germline V gene data show CDR1 as SGHTA and CDR2 as FQGNSA. The CDR3 consists of 11 residues. Trimming removed 11 bases from V and 6 bases from J; junction bases left unmatched: 4. The CDR3 reads CAGRGGDTQYF. CDR3 in DNA: TGTGCCGGCCGGGGGGGTGATACGCAGTATTTT.

The chain's CDR3 is CASSYSVPMVTQYF. DNA for the CDR3: TGTGCCAGCAGTTACTCGGTCCCTATGGTGACCCAGTACTTC. The rearrangement links TRBV6-5 to TRBJ2-5; no definite D call. V shed 0 bases and J shed 7 bases, with 12 bases lying between them. Germline V lookup: CDR1 MNHEY, CDR2 SVGAGI. This CDR3 spans 14 amino acids.

To note about this clone: Additional DNA sequences in this sample encode the identical CDR3. CDR3 in DNA: TGCAGCGTCGGGGACAGGGTGAACACTGAAGCTTTCTTT. This sequence encodes CSVGDRVNTEAFF. This sequence joins TRBV29-1 and TRBJ1-1; 9 bases are a match to TRBD1. Losses at the gene ends were 6 bases for V and 0 bases for J; bases not matched to a gene: 2. The CDR3 runs 13 residues. Germline V gene lookup returns CDR1 SQVTM and CDR2 ANQGSEA.

The chain carries TRBV7-2 and TRBJ1-1, with 7 positions matching TRBD1. The CDR3 sequence is 19 residues long. Germline values: CDR1 SGHTA, CDR2 FQGNSA. V gave up 7 bases and J gave up 1 base; unmatched junction bases: 21. CDR3 coding DNA: TGTGCCAGCATCCTGGGGCCCGGGACAGCCCCAAATCCGAACACTGAAGCTTTCTTT. This codes for CASILGPGTAPNPNTEAFF.